This T cell receptor beta chain was recovered during a study of T-cell reconstitution after alpha-beta-depleted transplantation in children. Unique molecular identifiers were incorporated during preparation of the TCRbeta library. TCRdb used MiXCR to reprocess the PCR reads, holding one entry per CDR3 protein. Of 250,000 to 300,000 distinct CDR3 sequences listed, about a tenth were seen once; the top ten hold 10%. The CDR3 is 15 amino acids. Germline lookup yields CDR1 SGHTA and CDR2 FQGNSA. V was clipped by 2 bases and J by 0 bases, with 10 bases between them. The specimen was PBMCs from the stem cell graft donor, collected from the stem cell graft. This sequence originates from a human donor who donated a stem cell graft to a child with SCID. The rearrangement uses TRBV7-2 and TRBJ1-1, with D perhaps matching TRBD1 (6 bases). In nucleotides, the CDR3 is TGTGCCAGCAGCTTAACAGGGACAATGAACACTGAAGCTTTCTTT. Translation: CASSLTGTMNTEAFF.